The clone carrying this T cell receptor (beta chain) was observed at least ten times. The CDR3 runs 15 residues. Germline CDR1 is MNHNS and CDR2 is SASEGT. V shed 7 bases, J shed 5 bases, and the junction held 8 bases outside the gene matches. The patients had localized lung adenocarcinoma, a non-small cell subtype. MiXCR, run by TCRdb on the PCR reads, gives a single entry per CDR3 protein. The sample carries 6,000 to 7,500 distinct CDR3 sequences, roughly 50% recorded once. These data come from a study of CD4 and CD8 cells across lung adenocarcinoma regions. The receptor was derived from a male donor with lung adenocarcinoma. The CD4 and CD8 labels of this study may be unreliable. The sample comprised CD8+ T cells from the center of a lung tumor. The chain couples TRBV6-1 to TRBJ2-1; TRBD2 aligns across 10 bases. CDR3 region: CASTSSLAGDNEQFF. The CDR3 DNA is TGTGCCAGCACAAGCTCGCTAGCGGGAGACAATGAGCAGTTCTTC.